Listed below are T cell receptor beta chains from one sample, sequenced in a study of blood T cell repertoires in COVID-19. Profiled with immunoSEQ multiplex PCR; TCRdb holds only in-frame clones, not every one. Of over 95,000 clones in the sample, about 89% are singletons; the top ten hold approximately 19%. The specimen was peripheral blood. The receptors derive from a human donor with acute or convalescent COVID-19. The donor label of this sample is uncertain. CDR3s include the opening cysteine and the closing phenylalanine or tryptophan. Each record gives: D gene, V gene, clone size, J gene, CDR3 protein, CDR3 DNA. The D gene is left open where the match is weak. Part of the rows lack a size; the others show once, few, many or a class for expanded clones.

TRBD1	TRBV4-1	once	TRBJ1-1	CASSHPGQGSEAFF	TGCGCCAGCAGCCACCCGGGACAGGGTTCTGAAGCTTTCTTT
NA	TRBV19	NA	TRBJ2-1	CASSIVGGELYNEQFF	TGTGCCAGTAGTATAGTTGGCGGGGAACTCTACAATGAGCAGTTCTTC
NA	TRBV29-1	NA	TRBJ2-1	CSVVDNSYNEQFF	TGCAGCGTTGTGGATAACAGTTACAATGAGCAGTTCTTC
TRBD1	TRBV5-5	once	TRBJ1-6	CASSLGRQGAFGSPLHF	TGTGCCAGCAGCCTTGGTCGGCAGGGGGCGTTCGGTTCACCCCTCCACTTT
TRBD1	TRBV28	NA	TRBJ1-2	CASSLIGRGALYYGYTF	TGTGCCAGCAGTTTAATTGGCAGGGGGGCCCTATACTATGGCTACACCTTC
NA	TRBV2	NA	TRBJ1-3	CASSEALAGNTIYF	TGTGCCAGCAGTGAAGCTTTAGCTGGAAACACCATATATTTT
NA	TRBV30	NA	TRBJ2-3	CAWSQGDTQYF	TGTGCCTGGTCCCAGGGGGATACGCAGTATTTT
NA	TRBV9	NA	TRBJ1-6	CASGPGHYNSPLHF	TGTGCCAGCGGTCCGGGACATTATAATTCACCCCTCCACTTT
NA	TRBV19	few	TRBJ1-3	CASSISRQAGNTIYF	TGTGCCAGTAGTATCTCCAGACAGGCTGGAAACACCATATATTTT
NA	TRBV5-1	NA	TRBJ1-5	CASSLGSSNDQPQHF	TGCGCCAGCAGCTTGGGGTCCTCTAACGATCAGCCCCAGCATTTT